These 8 T cell receptor beta chains were all obtained from the same sample, sequenced in a study of shared clonotypes between healthy human individuals. Naive CD8 cells were CD45RO-negative, positively selected for CCR7, excluding terminally differentiated effector memory CD45RA+ cells. Measured with immunoSEQ multiplex PCR; TCRdb has only the in-frame clones, and not every one. Here the sample spans millions of clones, around 96% being singletons. The sequenced sample was naive CD8+ T cells sorted from blood. The receptors come from a young man in good health.

CDR3 nucleotides: TGTGCCAGCAGTTACTCGAGGGCAGGCCATGGCTACACCTTC. This gives the protein CASSYSRAGHGYTF. The chain combines TRBV6-6 with TRBJ1-2, with no clear D. With 0 bases removed from V and 6 bases from J, the gap between germline ends came to 11 bases. The CDR3 is 14 amino acids. Germline V gives CDR1 MNHNY, CDR2 SVGAGI (reference sequence).

This rearrangement joins TRBV2 to TRBJ1-2; 7 bases agree with TRBD1. This CDR3 spans 14 amino acids. The junction had 1 base not matched to a gene; V was cut back by 2 bases and J by 1 base. Germline values: CDR1 SNHLY, CDR2 FYNNEI. The CDR3 DNA reads as TGTGCCAGCAGTGAAAACAGGGGTAACTATGGCTACACCTTC. Translating it yields CASSENRGNYGYTF.

The chain joins TRBV29-1 to TRBJ2-2; D remains unclear. The CDR3 has 13 residues. The germline V and J ends were trimmed by 0 bases and 4 bases, with 6 bases remaining between them. Germline lookup yields CDR1 SQVTM and CDR2 ANQGSEA. CDR3 sequence (DNA): TGCAGCGTTGAAGATAGGGTCACCGGGGAGCTGTTTTTT. Its protein is CSVEDRVTGELFF.

This rearrangement joins TRBV5-6 to TRBJ2-7; 8 bases map to TRBD1. Germline assignment: CDR1 SGHDT and CDR2 YYEEEE. Germline trimming cut 7 bases from V and 6 bases from J; bases unmatched to any gene: 15. This CDR3 region has 15 residues. The CDR3: CASPPPGPGGIEQYF. CDR3 in DNA: TGTGCCAGCCCTCCCCCAGGTCCAGGGGGCATCGAGCAGTACTTC.

The chain recombines TRBV2 with TRBJ2-7; D is perhaps TRBD1 or TRBD2 (5 bases each). The CDR3 has 16 residues. Germline CDR1 SNHLY, CDR2 FYNNEI. V lost 3 bases and J 2 bases, leaving 17 bases between the germline ends. The CDR3 sequence: CASSEARVRGPYEQYF. The CDR3 coding sequence is TGTGCCAGCAGTGAGGCGCGGGTGAGGGGTCCCTACGAGCAGTACTTC.

J is TRBJ2-3 and V is TRBV11-3; no reliable D call. In germline, CDR1 is SGHNT, CDR2 YENEEA. V lost 5 bases and J 0 bases, leaving 12 bases between the germline ends. The CDR3 consists of 15 residues. CDR3 nucleotide sequence: TGTGCCAGCAGCCTCGGACGGTTCAGCACAGATACGCAGTATTTT. The encoded protein is CASSLGRFSTDTQYF.

V is TRBV13 and J is TRBJ2-1; 9 bases align to TRBD2. J gave up 8 bases and V 0 bases, and 8 bases lay outside the gene matches. The length of the CDR3 is 16 residues. The germline gives CDR1 PRHDT, CDR2 FYEKMQ (reference sequence). CDR3 sequence (DNA): TGTGCCAGCAGCTTAGGCCAAGCGGGGGGTTCCGATGAGCAGTTCTTC. It codes for CASSLGQAGGSDEQFF.

The chain joins TRBV7-2 to TRBJ2-2; D may be TRBD1 or TRBD2 (6 bases each). The germline V gene encodes CDR1 SGHTA and CDR2 FQGNSA. The CDR3 contains 17 residues. Trimming shortened V by 3 bases and J by 3 bases, and 17 bases separated the two germline ends. CDR3 in amino acids: CASSLTLQGGDTGELFF. The CDR3 DNA reads as TGTGCCAGCAGCTTGACTCTACAGGGAGGTGACACCGGGGAGCTGTTTTTT.